The rows below give T cell receptor beta chains drawn from one sample of a study of technical replicates of blood from a few donors. Here immunoSEQ multiplex PCR was the method, and the copy in TCRdb shows in-frame clones only, minus some. The sample consists of about 76,000 clones, around 90% of them appearing once. The specimen sequenced was T cells isolated from PBMCs. These receptors originate from a human donor in good health. Both conserved end residues are part of each CDR3. Each record gives: clone size, D gene, V gene, J gene, CDR3 DNA, CDR3 protein. A D gene is named only where the DNA matches it firmly. Some rows mark clone size as missing; the rest say once, few, many or name a class of expanded clone.

>NA|TRBD1|TRBV18|TRBJ1-4
TGTGCCAGCTCACCACGGGACAGGGCTTTTAATGAAAAACTGTTTTTT
CASSPRDRAFNEKLFF
>NA|NA|TRBV6-4|TRBJ2-2
TGTGCCAGCAGGGCGGGGTGGACCACCGGGGAGCTGTTTTTT
CASRAGWTTGELFF
>NA|NA|TRBV7-3|TRBJ1-1
TGTGCCAGCAGCTTAGGGGAGGGTAGGAACACTGAAGCTTTCTTT
CASSLGEGRNTEAFF
>NA|TRBD1|TRBV7-2|TRBJ2-5
TGTGCCAGCAGCAAGGACAGGGGGCGAGAGACCCAGTACTTC
CASSKDRGRETQYF
>NA|NA|TRBV5-1|TRBJ2-2
TGCGCCAGTTGGCCAGGTGGTAGCACCGGGGAGCTGTTTTTT
CASWPGGSTGELFF
>NA|NA|TRBV19|TRBJ2-3
TGTGCCAGTAGTATTGAGGGTTATAGCACAGATACGCAGTATTTT
CASSIEGYSTDTQYF
>once|TRBD2|TRBV5-4|TRBJ2-1
TGTGCCAGCAGCTCCGGGACTAGCGGTCACAATGAGCAGTTCTTC
CASSSGTSGHNEQFF
>NA|TRBD1|TRBV29-1|TRBJ1-4
TGCAGCGTCAACATCTGGGGGACAGGGGGTGAAAAACTGTTTTTT
CSVNIWGTGGEKLFF
>NA|TRBD1|TRBV6-1|TRBJ1-4
TGTGCCAGCAGTGAATGGGGGGACAGGGGTAATGAAAAACTGTTTTTT
CASSEWGDRGNEKLFF
>NA|TRBD1|TRBV6-6|TRBJ2-7
TGTGCCACCCGGCCGGGACAGGGAGTGGGTTACGAGCAGTACTTC
CATRPGQGVGYEQYF
>once|NA|TRBV20-1|TRBJ2-7
TGCAGTGCTAGAACTCGGGAGCAGTACTTC
CSARTREQYF
>NA|NA|TRBV29-1|TRBJ2-4
TGCAGCGGGGGGGACAGACTAGCCAAAAACATTCAGTACTTC
CSGGDRLAKNIQYF
>NA|NA|TRBV7-8|TRBJ1-3
TGTGCCAGCAGCTTAGTAGAGGGAAGAAGAAACACCATATATTTT
CASSLVEGRRNTIYF
>NA|NA|TRBV5-6|TRBJ2-7
TGTGCCAGCAGCACCGAAAACAGGGACGAGCAGTACTTC
CASSTENRDEQYF
>NA|TRBD2|TRBV10-2|TRBJ2-3
TGCGCCAGCAGTGAGGGGGGGAGGGCCGATACGCAGTATTTT
CASSEGGRADTQYF
>NA|NA|TRBV28|TRBJ2-1
TGTGCCAGCACCCAGCGGGCCTACAATGAGCAGTTCTTC
CASTQRAYNEQFF
>once|NA|TRBV14|TRBJ1-2
TGTGCCAGCAGCCAGGGAGCTAACTATGGCTACACCTTC
CASSQGANYGYTF
>NA|NA|TRBV19|TRBJ1-1
TGTGCCAGTACCTCATGGGCGGGACGCACTGTTGGGGCTTTCTTT
CASTSWAGRTVGAFF
>once|TRBD1|TRBV2|TRBJ1-1
TGTGCCAGCAGCAAGCAAACAGGGGGTCGAGGGAACACTGAAGCTTTCTTT
CASSKQTGGRGNTEAFF
>NA|NA|TRBV2|TRBJ1-5
TGTGCCAGCAGTGTGGAGGGTTCGAGCAATCAGCCCCAGCATTTT
CASSVEGSSNQPQHF
>NA|NA|TRBV25-1|TRBJ1-2
TGTGCCAGCAGTGAACTCGGGGGGTCCTATGGCTACACCTTC
CASSELGGSYGYTF
>NA|TRBD2|TRBV2|TRBJ2-5
TGTGCCAGCAGTGAAGGGCCTAGCGGGAGGGGACAAGAGACCCAGTACTTC
CASSEGPSGRGQETQYF
>once|NA|TRBV25-1|TRBJ1-1
TGTGCCAGCAGTGGTTACAGGGTCGACACTGAAGCTTTCTTT
CASSGYRVDTEAFF
>NA|TRBD2|TRBV28|TRBJ2-1
TGTGCCAGCAGTTTAGCGGGAGGACGGAATGAACAGTTCTTC
CASSLAGGRNEQFF
>NA|TRBD2|TRBV4-2|TRBJ2-3
TGTGCCAGCAGCCAAGAAATCAGAATAGCGGGATATACAGATACGCAGTATTTT
CASSQEIRIAGYTDTQYF
>NA|TRBD1|TRBV5-1|TRBJ2-2
TGCGCCAGCACGGGGACAGGGAACACCGGGGAGCTGTTTTTT
CASTGTGNTGELFF
>NA|TRBD1|TRBV18|TRBJ1-1
TGTGCCAGCTCAACGGCCGGGACAGGGAACACTGAAGCTTTCTTT
CASSTAGTGNTEAFF